The present entry profiles one T cell receptor (beta chain) with its context. What it binds is not known. T cells were not sorted, and total RNA was isolated straight from whole blood. This sample was taken from a study of monozygotic twins with inflammatory bowel disease. Study-wide findings and caveats: Reduced clonotype sharing with other individuals was observed in IBD patients relative to healthy twins, especially with disease activity. Discordant twins showed the same repertoire similarity as concordant twins, possibly from limited power.

There are 14 residues in the CDR3. Germline V lookup: CDR1 DFQATT, CDR2 SNEGSKA (reference sequence). UMIs with a 6-nucleotide sample barcode were added by template switching. From its re-call of the 5' RACE reads, TCRdb lists each CDR3 protein once, without DNA. Its clone listing holds 400,000 or so distinct CDR3 sequences. The TCR comes from a human donor with ulcerative colitis or Crohn's disease, or a healthy co-twin of an affected twin (not recorded which). Source material: blood. The chain employs TRBV20-1 and TRBJ2-7; checking the TCRdb D call of TRBD2 is not possible without DNA. The CDR3 loop is CSASHTSGLYEQYF.